The entry below gives a single T cell receptor beta chain sequence along with its context. The entry originates in a study of blood T cell repertoires in COVID-19. Assay: immunoSEQ multiplex PCR; the TCRdb copy retains only in-frame clones and omits some. The table lists 18,000 or so clones, 88% of them singletons. Germline V gene lookup returns CDR1 MNHEY and CDR2 SVGEGT. This CDR3 comprises 15 residues. J gave up 4 bases and V 5 bases, and 9 bases lay outside the gene matches. The sequenced sample consisted of peripheral blood. The receptor comes from a man between 35 and 55 years old with active COVID-19. This sequence joins TRBV6-2 or TRBV6-3 and TRBJ2-5, with 8 bases that match TRBD1. The CDR3 nucleotides are TGTGCCAGCAGTAAGGACAGGGCCCGAGGAGAGACCCAGTACTTC. Its translation: CASSKDRARGETQYF.